A selection of T cell receptor beta chains follows, all from one sample in a study of response to subunit inactivated influenza vaccine. TCRdb passed the RT-PCR reads through MiXCR, listing each CDR3 protein once. The data show over 650,000 distinct CDR3 sequences, around 18% seen once. The sample was PBMCs from blood, taken 4 to 6 days after vaccination. All receptors come from a man aged 50 to 59 who received an inactivated influenza vaccine. The CDR3 runs from the conserved cysteine through the conserved F or W. The order of the fields is V gene, D gene, clone size, J gene, CDR3 DNA, CDR3 protein. A D gene is named only where the DNA matches it firmly. For some rows the clone size is stated as once, few or many, or as a class when expanded; others skip it.

TRBV10-3,TRBD1,few,TRBJ2-1,TGTGCCACCCACAGGGGAAACAATGAGCAGTTCTTC,CATHRGNNEQFF
TRBV29-1,-,-,TRBJ2-2,TGCAGCGTTGGTTCCCCCCGCGGGGAGCTGTTTTTT,CSVGSPRGELFF
TRBV5-1,TRBD1,-,TRBJ2-1,TGCGCCAGCAGCCGGACAGGTCCTCATGAGCAGTTCTTC,CASSRTGPHEQFF
TRBV7-2,TRBD2,many,TRBJ2-1,TGTGCCAGCAGACGTACTAGCGGGGGGACCCATGAGCAGTTCTTC,CASRRTSGGTHEQFF
TRBV10-3,-,few,TRBJ1-5,TGTGCCATCAGTGATTATGGTGACAATCAGCCCCAGCATTTT,CAISDYGDNQPQHF
TRBV28,TRBD2,once,TRBJ2-1,TGTGCCAGCAGCCCGGGACTAGCGGGAGAATGGGCCTATGAGCAGTTCTTC,CASSPGLAGEWAYEQFF
TRBV11-2,-,-,TRBJ1-1,TGTGCCAGCAGCCCAGGCACGTGGACGGTGAACACTGAAGCTTTCTTT,CASSPGTWTVNTEAFF
TRBV11-1,-,few,TRBJ2-6,TGTGCCAGCAGCTTAGCGGAGCTACGCCTGTCTGGGGCCAACGTCCTGACTTTC,CASSLAELRLSGANVLTF
TRBV5-1,TRBD2,few,TRBJ2-3,TGCGCCAGCAGCTTGGGCGGCGGGAGCTTGGCTGATACGCAGTATTTT,CASSLGGGSLADTQYF
TRBV7-2,-,-,TRBJ1-1,TGTGCCAGCAGCTTACTCCCCCAGGGATCGGACACTGAAGCTTTCTTT,CASSLLPQGSDTEAFF
TRBV20-1,-,few,TRBJ2-3,TGCAGTGCTAGAGCCCTAGTTTCTTCAGATACGCAGTATTTT,CSARALVSSDTQYF
TRBV7-6,-,-,TRBJ2-1,TGTGCCAGCAGCCTAGGGTTTGGGCTTAATGAGCAGTTCTTC,CASSLGFGLNEQFF
TRBV10-3,TRBD2,few,TRBJ2-1,TGTGCCATCAGTGAGTCCCCCGGGACTAGCGGGAGTCGGCAGTTCTTC,CAISESPGTSGSRQFF
TRBV20-1,-,few,TRBJ2-3,TGCAGTGCTAGAGGAATACCAAGCCCCACAGATACGCAGTATTTT,CSARGIPSPTDTQYF
TRBV10-3,-,few,TRBJ2-3,TGTGCCATCAGTGAGAGGGTAGCCGGCACAGATACGCAGTATTTT,CAISERVAGTDTQYF
TRBV9,-,few,TRBJ2-2,TGTGCCAGCAGCGTGGGTGCGGGGCGAATCACCGGGGAGCTGTTTTTT,CASSVGAGRITGELFF
TRBV24-1,-,-,TRBJ2-2,TGTGCCACCAGTAAGTCGGCCGGGGAGCTGTTTTTT,CATSKSAGELFF
TRBV29-1,TRBD2,many,TRBJ2-1,TGCAGCGTCTTCGGCGGGAGATTGTACAATGAGCAGTTCTTC,CSVFGGRLYNEQFF
TRBV6-2/TRBV6-3,-,-,TRBJ2-1,TGTGGCAGCAACCGACATTTGCCTAGCTCCTACAATGAGCAGTTCTTC,CGSNRHLPSSYNEQFF
TRBV29-1,-,many,TRBJ2-2,TGCAGCGTTGTGGGACAAAGAAACACCGGGGAGCTGTTTTTT,CSVVGQRNTGELFF
TRBV10-3,-,-,TRBJ1-2,TGTGCCATCCAGGGTGACCATGGCTACACCTTC,CAIQGDHGYTF
TRBV27,TRBD1,-,TRBJ2-1,TGTGCCAGCAGTTTATTACGGGGACAGGGGGCAAGTGAGCAGTTCTTC,CASSLLRGQGASEQFF
TRBV21-1,-,-,TRBJ1-6,TGTGCCAGCCCTTACCGGACAGAGGCCCATTCACCCCTCCACTTT,CASPYRTEAHSPLHF
TRBV7-8,TRBD2,few,TRBJ2-2,TGTGCCAGCAGCCTCATAGCGGGGGGGCGCACCGGGGAGCTGTTTTTT,CASSLIAGGRTGELFF
TRBV6-5,-,-,TRBJ2-3,TGTGCCAGCAGTTACGGGGCCCGTAGCACAGATACGCAGTATTTT,CASSYGARSTDTQYF
TRBV7-8,-,-,TRBJ2-7,TGTGCCAGCAGACCTCATAGCTCCTACGAGCAGTACTTC,CASRPHSSYEQYF
TRBV6-2/TRBV6-3,-,-,TRBJ2-5,TGTGCCAGCAGTTACTCGGTGGCAGATCAAGAGACCCAGTACTTC,CASSYSVADQETQYF
TRBV7-2,TRBD1,few,TRBJ2-2,TGTGCCAGCAGCTTAGCCCTCGGGGTTACAGGGGGTCGCACCGGGGAGCTGTTTTTT,CASSLALGVTGGRTGELFF
TRBV10-3,-,few,TRBJ2-7,TGTGCCATCAGTGAGTCTGAGGGGGCCTACGAGCAGTACTTC,CAISESEGAYEQYF
TRBV19,-,few,TRBJ1-1,TGTGCCAGTAGTATGTTGGGTTTTGAAGCTTTCTTT,CASSMLGFEAFF
TRBV6-1,TRBD1,few,TRBJ1-6,TGTGCCAGCAGTGAAGCATGGGGACAGGGCGACAAGTCACCCCTCCACTTT,CASSEAWGQGDKSPLHF
TRBV5-1,TRBD1,-,TRBJ2-2,TGCGCCAGCAGCGCCTCGGGACAGAGTTCAAGCGGGGAGCTGTTTTTT,CASSASGQSSSGELFF
TRBV29-1,TRBD1,few,TRBJ2-5,TGCAGCGTGTCCTTCCCGGGACAGGCCCAAGAGACCCAGTACTTC,CSVSFPGQAQETQYF
TRBV7-2,-,-,TRBJ2-1,TGTGCCAGCAGCTTAGTAATAGGGGGGGGCCTCGACAATGAGCAGTTCTTC,CASSLVIGGGLDNEQFF
TRBV5-6,-,-,TRBJ2-4,TGTGCCAGCAGCTTGAACCTCTTAGCCAAAAACATTCAGTACTTC,CASSLNLLAKNIQYF
TRBV9,TRBD1,few,TRBJ2-3,TGTGCCAGCAACGGACAGGGCACAGATACGCAGTATTTT,CASNGQGTDTQYF